This TCR beta chain came from a study of chemoradiotherapy in HPV16-positive cancers. Regarding the study as a whole: Candidate HPV-specific clones and E7-related TCR motifs grew in tumor during treatment.

The method was immunoSEQ multiplex PCR; TCRdb's version includes in-frame clones alone and lacks a portion of them. Among about 12,000 clones, around 80% were seen once, and the ten largest hold approximately 2%. The CDR3 consists of 15 residues. J gave up 1 base and V 4 bases, and 7 bases lay outside the gene matches. Germline CDR1 reads SGHVS; CDR2 reads FQNEAQ. About this clone itself: Its antigen is not known.

V is TRBV7-8 and J is TRBJ2-7, with 7 bases fitting TRBD1. The biological material was taken from a patient who underwent chemoradiotherapy. The sequence was obtained from a human donor with HPV-associated anogenital cancer. DNA of the CDR3: TGTGCCAGCAGCTCCCGACAGGGCTTTTCCTACGAGCAGTACTTC. It encodes CASSSRQGFSYEQYF.